The present T cell receptor (beta chain) was sequenced within a study of CD8 T cells in Susac syndrome. Findings of the study overall: A relatively small number of individuals underwent TCR sequencing and HLA analysis.

V was clipped by 6 bases and J by 4 bases; unmatched bases: 9. The V gene's germline CDR1 is KGHSH and CDR2 LQKENI. The CDR3 has 16 amino acids. About this clonotype: Its antigen is undetermined.

Random-hexamer reverse transcription was applied to about 0.5 to 1 ug RNA. TCR beta CDR3 was amplified by immunoSEQ covering 54 Vbeta and 13 Jbeta. MiXCR, run by TCRdb on the immunoSEQ multiplex PCR reads, gives a single entry per CDR3 protein. Among approximately 120,000 distinct CDR3 sequences, more than 85% were seen once, and the ten largest hold around 0.3%. Treatment-naive patients with stable or active relapsing-remitting disease were the multiple sclerosis controls. The TEMRA cells underwent FACS enrichment, while the CD8+ and CD4+ T cells underwent negative isolation. The rearrangement links TRBV18 to TRBJ2-1; 10 bases align to TRBD2. The sequenced sample consisted of CD8+ T cells from PBMCs. This sequence originates from a human donor with multiple sclerosis. In nucleotides, the CDR3 is TGTGCCAGCTCCCGGATAGCGGGAGGACAGTACAATGAGCAGTTCTTC. It encodes CASSRIAGGQYNEQFF.